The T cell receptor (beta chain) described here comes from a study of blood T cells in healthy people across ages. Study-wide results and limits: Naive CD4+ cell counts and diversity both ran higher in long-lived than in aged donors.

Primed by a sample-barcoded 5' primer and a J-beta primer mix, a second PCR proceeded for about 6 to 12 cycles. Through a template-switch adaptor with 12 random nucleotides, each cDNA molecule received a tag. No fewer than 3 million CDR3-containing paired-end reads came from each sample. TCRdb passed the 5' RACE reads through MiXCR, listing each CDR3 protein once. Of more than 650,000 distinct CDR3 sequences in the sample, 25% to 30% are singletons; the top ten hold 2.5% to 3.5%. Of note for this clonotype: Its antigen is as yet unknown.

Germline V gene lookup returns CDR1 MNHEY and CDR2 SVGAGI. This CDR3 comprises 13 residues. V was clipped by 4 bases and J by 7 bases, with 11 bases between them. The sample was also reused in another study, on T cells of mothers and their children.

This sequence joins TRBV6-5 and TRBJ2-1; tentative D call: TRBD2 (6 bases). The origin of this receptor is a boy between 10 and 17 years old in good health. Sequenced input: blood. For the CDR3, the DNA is TGTGCCAGCAGTTGGGGTCGGGGGAATGAGCAGTTCTTC. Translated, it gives CASSWGRGNEQFF.